This TCR beta chain was found in a study of blood T cell repertoires in COVID-19. Study information: PBMCs, B-cell-depleted T cells, or T cells provided the cDNA or gDNA that made up the material.

This clone was seen once. Source study methods: Cell counts per sample came from amplifying reference gene primers. Measured with immunoSEQ multiplex PCR; TCRdb has only the in-frame clones, and not every one. V and J calls and clone size are as listed in that table; D and trimming were resolved from the DNA. Of more than 35,000 clones in the sample, 75% to 85% were seen once. This CDR3 spans 15 amino acids. V lost 0 bases and J 5 bases, leaving 14 bases between the germline ends. Germline values: CDR1 SGHDT, CDR2 YYEEEE. Input material: peripheral blood. The sequence came from a woman between 70 and 85 years old with acute or convalescent COVID-19. This rearrangement joins TRBV5-6 to TRBJ1-2, with D perhaps TRBD1 (5 bases). The CDR3 region has the DNA TGTGCCAGCAGCTTGGGACAGATCTTTAGGTATGGCTACACCTTC. As protein: CASSLGQIFRYGYTF. The entire variable domain, with the rest obtained from reference TRBV5-6 and TRBJ1-2, is as follows: DAGVTQSPTHLIKTRGQQVTLRCSPKSGHDTVSWYQQALGQGPQFIFQYYEEEERQRGNFPDRFSGHQFPNYSSELNVNALLLGDSALYLCASSLGQIFRYGYTFGSGTRLTVV.